The 22 T cell receptor beta chains below all came from one sample that was sequenced in a study of CD8+CD57+ T cells in acquired aplastic anemia. Template material for TCR beta VDJ and CDR3 profiling consisted of genomic DNA. TCRdb ran MiXCR on the reads and lists one entry per CDR3 protein. The sample yields 200,000 or so distinct CDR3 sequences, about three fifths seen once. The sample taken for sequencing was sorted CD4+, CD8+, or CD8+CD57+ T cells (not recorded which) from PBMCs. These receptors all come from a human donor with severe aplastic anemia or a healthy control (not recorded which).

The chain carries TRBV5-1 and TRBJ1-2; D is unclear. Trimming cost V 4 bases and J 5 bases, with 9 bases left between them. The CDR3 has 12 residues. Germline V lookup: CDR1 SGHRS, CDR2 YFSETQ. The CDR3 spells CASSTDHYGYTF. The CDR3 DNA reads TGCGCCAGCAGCACAGATCATTATGGCTACACCTTC.

This chain connects TRBV11-2 to TRBJ1-2; 7 bases map to TRBD1. The CDR3 sequence is 15 residues long. CDR1 is SGHAT, CDR2 FQNNGV, per germline. V was clipped by 5 bases and J by 3 bases; unmatched bases: 9. The CDR3, as DNA: TGTGCCAGCAGCGGACTAAGGGACAGCCACTATGGCTACACCTTC. Protein sequence: CASSGLRDSHYGYTF.

CDR3 residues: CASSYTPTGYHEQYF. The CDR3 coding sequence is TGTGCCAGCAGCTACACTCCGACAGGGTACCACGAGCAGTACTTC. V is TRBV7-9 and J is TRBJ2-7, with 7 bases fitting TRBD1. V shed 4 bases, J shed 5 bases, and the junction held 11 bases outside the gene matches. Germline V gives CDR1 SEHNR, CDR2 FQNEAQ (reference sequence). The CDR3 sequence is 15 residues long. The variable domain in full, with the rest retrieved from reference TRBV7-9 and TRBJ2-7, is DTGVSQNPRHKITKRGQNVTFRCDPISEHNRLYWYRQTLGQGPEFLTYFQNEAQLEKSRLLSDRFSAERPKGSFSTLEIQRTEQGDSAMYLCASSYTPTGYHEQYFGPGTRLTVT.

This clonotype appeared once. The chain employs TRBV29-1 and TRBJ1-1, with unresolved D. Trimming took off 0 bases at V and 0 bases at J, with 11 bases between the two ends. The CDR3 extends over 15 amino acids. Germline V lookup: CDR1 SQVTM, CDR2 ANQGSEA. The chain's CDR3 is CSVEEASSLNTEAFF. Written as DNA, the CDR3 is TGCAGCGTTGAAGAGGCAAGCAGCCTGAACACTGAAGCTTTCTTT.

The chain couples TRBV15 to TRBJ1-5; D call uncertain. CDR3 length: 15 residues. Germline V gives CDR1 LNHNV, CDR2 YYDKDF (reference sequence). Trimming stripped 1 base from V and 4 bases from J, with 11 bases between. The CDR3 nucleotides are TGTGCCACCAGCAGAGGCGAACTTATGAATCAGCCCCAGCATTTT. Protein sequence: CATSRGELMNQPQHF.

The genes are TRBV5-1 and TRBJ1-1, with a weak D call TRBD1 (6 bases). Looked up from germline, CDR1 is SGHRS and CDR2 is YFSETQ. Trimming pared 5 bases from V and 0 bases from J, leaving 8 bases between. There are 13 residues in the CDR3. The CDR3: CASRDRMNTEAFF. The CDR3 nucleotides read TGCGCCAGCAGGGACAGAATGAACACTGAAGCTTTCTTT.

This clonotype was seen many times. The chain links TRBV6-1 to TRBJ2-7; no clear D gene. Germline V CDR1 and CDR2: MNHNS, SASEGT. V was clipped by 4 bases and J by 3 bases, with 13 bases between them. The CDR3 runs to 14 residues. For the CDR3, the DNA is TGTGCCAGCAGTGCCAGTGGCGAATTCTACGAGCAGTACTTC. It specifies CASSASGEFYEQYF.

This chain joins TRBV10-2 and TRBJ2-3; 8 bases are shared with TRBD1. The CDR3 runs to 15 residues. Germline CDR1 WSHSY, CDR2 SAAADI. V shed 3 bases and J 2 bases; nucleotides not matched to a gene: 4. The CDR3 nucleotides are TGCGCCAGCAGTGATCAGGGGGCCTTCACAGATACGCAGTATTTT. Residues: CASSDQGAFTDTQYF.

The J gene is TRBJ1-5, the V gene TRBV19; D is unresolved. The germline CDR1 and CDR2 sequences are LNHDA and SQIVND (reference sequence). V was trimmed by 8 bases and J by 0 bases, leaving 14 bases between them. The CDR3 length is 15 residues. CDR3 in amino acids: CASQTRDASNQPQHF. The DNA for the CDR3 is TGTGCCAGTCAAACCCGTGATGCTAGCAATCAGCCCCAGCATTTT.

V and J are TRBV20-1 and TRBJ1-1; 12 bases are shared with TRBD1. The V gene's germline CDR1 is DFQATT and CDR2 SNEGSKA (reference sequence). This CDR3 is built from 14 residues. The V segment lost 4 bases and the J segment 7 bases; nucleotides outside the gene matches: 7. The CDR3 reads CSATPGQGAFEAFF. DNA of the CDR3: TGCAGTGCTACTCCGGGACAGGGGGCATTTGAAGCTTTCTTT.

V usage is TRBV4-1 and J usage is TRBJ2-7; 9 bases fit TRBD1. The CDR3 has 15 amino acids. The germline CDR1 and CDR2 sequences are MGHRA and YSYEKL. V gave up 3 bases and J gave up 3 bases; unmatched junction bases: 6. The CDR3 here is CASSHPGTGNYEQYF. The DNA for the CDR3 is TGCGCCAGCAGCCACCCCGGGACAGGGAACTACGAGCAGTACTTC.

The chain joins TRBV9 to TRBJ1-1, with D possibly TRBD1 on 6 matching bases. CDR1 is SGDLS, CDR2 YYNGEE, per germline. This CDR3 region has 16 residues. Trimming left V 0 bases short and J 0 bases short, with 12 bases between. The CDR3 nucleotides are TGTGCCAGCAGCGTAGACGACAGGTACATGAACACTGAAGCTTTCTTT. Protein sequence: CASSVDDRYMNTEAFF.

J is TRBJ2-7 and V is TRBV7-2; D might be TRBD1 (5 bases). Trimming took off 5 bases at V and 0 bases at J, with 14 bases between the two ends. CDR3 length: 15 residues. Germline CDR1 and CDR2: SGHTA and FQGNSA. CDR3 nucleotide sequence: TGTGCCAGCAGCCCCCGGACAACAACCTCCTACGAGCAGTACTTC. Amino acid sequence: CASSPRTTTSYEQYF.

The rearrangement links TRBV24-1 to TRBJ2-1, with TRBD1 matching over 9 bases. There are 15 residues in the CDR3. V gave up 1 base and J gave up 7 bases; unmatched junction bases: 4. Germline CDR1 reads KGHDR; CDR2 reads SFDVKD. The CDR3 reads CATSDFTGGKNEQFF. The CDR3 nucleotides read TGTGCCACCAGTGATTTCACAGGGGGCAAGAATGAGCAGTTCTTC.

This clonotype has ten or more counts. The rearrangement links TRBV4-3 to TRBJ1-1; no reliable D call. CDR3 length: 13 residues. Trimming pared 6 bases from V and 2 bases from J, leaving 10 bases between. Germline CDR1 LGHNA, CDR2 YSLEER. The CDR3 bases are TGCGCCAGCAGTCCGACGGGAAACACTGAAGCTTTCTTT. Translation gives CASSPTGNTEAFF.

This clonotype was seen a handful of times. The chain recombines TRBV2 with TRBJ2-7, with a tentative D call TRBD2 (5 bases). V was pared by 7 bases and J by 1 base, with 11 bases between. The CDR3 is made up of 13 amino acids. Germline-derived CDR1 and CDR2 are SNHLY and FYNNEI. Here the CDR3 DNA reads TGTGCCAGCAAACGGGGAGATTCCTACGAGCAGTACTTC. This codes for CASKRGDSYEQYF.

The chain joins TRBV2 to TRBJ1-2; D is undetermined. CDR3 length equals 13 residues. The V and J ends lost 7 bases and 2 bases respectively, with 11 bases between them. From germline, CDR1 is SNHLY and CDR2 FYNNEI. The CDR3 reads CASTSARNYGYTF. DNA for the CDR3: TGTGCCAGCACGTCAGCCAGAAACTATGGCTACACCTTC.

The genes are TRBV7-9 and TRBJ2-7; the D is unclear. The DNA matches TRBJ2-1 better at its end, which makes the J call doubtful. The CDR3 is 12 residues long. Germline CDR1 reads SEHNR; CDR2 reads FQNEAQ (reference sequence). The chain's CDR3 is CASSLEGHEQFF. The CDR3 DNA is TGTGCCAGCAGCTTAGAGGGCCATGAGCAGTTCTTC.

The gene calls are TRBV6-5 and TRBJ2-7; D call uncertain. Trimming stripped 6 bases from V and 2 bases from J, with 11 bases between. Germline CDR1 is MNHEY and CDR2 is SVGAGI. The CDR3 contains 13 residues. The CDR3 reads CASRESVTYEQYF. As DNA, the CDR3 is TGTGCCAGCAGAGAGAGCGTTACCTACGAGCAGTACTTC.

The V and J genes are TRBV7-2 and TRBJ1-6; a possible D gene is TRBD1 (6 bases). The CDR3 runs 15 residues. The V gene's germline CDR1 is SGHTA and CDR2 FQGNSA. V lost 8 bases and J lost 4, with 15 bases in between. The CDR3 bases are TGTGCCAGCCAGAGGACAGACACATATAATTCACCCCTCCACTTT. Residues: CASQRTDTYNSPLHF.

This chain's CDR3 is CASSDTRAPNTEAFF. CDR3 bases: TGTGCCAGCAGTGACACGCGGGCCCCAAACACTGAAGCTTTCTTT. The chain has TRBV25-1 and TRBJ1-1; D gene ambiguous. The V gene lost 3 bases and the J gene lost 2 bases, with 13 bases spanning the gap. The CDR3 is made up of 15 amino acids. Germline CDR1 reads MGHDK; CDR2 reads SYGVNS.

This chain's CDR3 is CAISEWGNSPLHF. CDR3 sequence (DNA): TGTGCCATCAGTGAGTGGGGGAATTCACCCCTCCACTTT. This chain joins TRBV10-3 and TRBJ1-6; tentatively, D is TRBD1 (5 bases). The CDR3 is 13 amino acids. CDR1 and CDR2 (germline): ENHRY, SYGVKD. The germline V and J ends were trimmed by 1 base and 7 bases, with 5 bases remaining between them.